The sequence of this TCR beta chain was determined in a study of Tregs in tolerant kidney transplant recipients. Recipients received nonmyeloablative bone marrow transplants from related graft donors, with transient mixed chimerism. The ends lost 5 bases at V and 6 bases at J; junction bases unmatched: 7. CDR3 length: 15 residues. Germline lookup yields CDR1 MNHEY and CDR2 SMNVEV (reference sequence). The assay was immunoSEQ multiplex PCR, and TCRdb's table has in-frame clones only and misses some. The sample holds about 21,000 clones; more than 65% are singletons and the top ten take roughly 23%. The receptor comes from a human patient who received a combined kidney and bone marrow transplant. The graft donor may have contributed some T cells. The specimen was CD8+ T cells from blood (PBMCs), collected 6 months after the transplant. This rearrangement joins TRBV27 to TRBJ2-1, with 10 bases matching TRBD1. The CDR3 sequence: CASSTSGQGINEQFF. In DNA form, the CDR3 reads TGTGCCAGCAGTACATCGGGACAGGGGATCAATGAGCAGTTCTTC.